This TCR beta chain was identified in a study of blood T cell repertoires in COVID-19. Produced via immunoSEQ multiplex PCR; TCRdb's table is partial and in-frame only. Among roughly 200,000 clones listed, 85% were seen once. CDR3 length: 18 residues. Recruitment covered about 26 US areas and drew participants whose ages spanned about 18 to 95 years. This clonotype was sampled from a man aged 40-49 years who had recovered from COVID-19. The chain is built from TRBV21-1 and TRBJ1-1; the table assigns TRBD1, which was not confirmed against the DNA. TRBV21-1 is a pseudogene locus. The sample was PBMCs or T cells enriched from blood (not recorded which). CDR3 protein: CASSKVKGSGWWITEAFF. The CDR3 DNA reads as TGTGCCAGCAGCAAAGTAAAGGGGTCAGGGTGGTGGATCACTGAAGCTTTCTTT.